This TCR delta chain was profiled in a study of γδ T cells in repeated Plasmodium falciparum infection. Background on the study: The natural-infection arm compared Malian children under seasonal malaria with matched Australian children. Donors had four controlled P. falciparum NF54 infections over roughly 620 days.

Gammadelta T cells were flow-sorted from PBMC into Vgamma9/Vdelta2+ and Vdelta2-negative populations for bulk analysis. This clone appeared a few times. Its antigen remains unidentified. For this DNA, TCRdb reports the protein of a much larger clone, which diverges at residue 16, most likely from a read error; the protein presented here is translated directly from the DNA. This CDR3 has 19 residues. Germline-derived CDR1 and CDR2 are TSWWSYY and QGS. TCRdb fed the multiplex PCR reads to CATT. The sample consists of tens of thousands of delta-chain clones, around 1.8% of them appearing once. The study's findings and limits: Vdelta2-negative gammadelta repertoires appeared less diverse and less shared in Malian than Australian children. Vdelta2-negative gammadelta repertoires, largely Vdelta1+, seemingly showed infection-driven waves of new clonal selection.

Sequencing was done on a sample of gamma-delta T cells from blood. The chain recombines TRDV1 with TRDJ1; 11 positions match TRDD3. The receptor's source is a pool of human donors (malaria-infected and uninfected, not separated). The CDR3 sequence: CALGELGWGIPSYTDELIF. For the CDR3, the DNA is TGTGCTCTTGGGGAACTAGGCTGGGGGATACCCTCATACACCGATGAACTCATCTTT.